This record looks at one T cell receptor beta chain sequence and its context. The time point here: cycle 4 day 1 (C4D1), after around six weeks of nivolumab. Each patient experienced a relapse that followed autologous stem cell transplantation, and brentuximab vedotin exposure varied. Through magnetic negative selection, CD8+ T cells were separated from PBMCs that had been thawed. Under best response, outcomes were complete response, partial response or progressive disease. The data originate from a study of PD-1 blockade in classical Hodgkin lymphoma. The V gene's germline CDR1 is SSHAT and CDR2 FNYEAQ (reference sequence). V was pared by 5 bases and J by 4 bases, with 11 bases of the junction left unmatched. The CDR3 length is 15 residues. Profiled with immunoSEQ multiplex PCR; TCRdb holds only in-frame clones, not every one. Among almost 20,000 clones listed, over 65% were seen once.

The sequenced sample was CD8+ T cells from blood, obtained before the fourth cycle of nivolumab. This clonotype was sampled from a human donor with classical Hodgkin lymphoma. The J gene is TRBJ2-7, the V gene TRBV7-7; TRBD1 agrees at 7 bases. In nucleotides, the CDR3 is TGTGCCAGCAGCGAGACAGGGCTTATAGGTTACGAGCAGTACTTC. This translates into CASSETGLIGYEQYF.